What follows are 8 T cell receptor beta chains derived from one specimen sequenced in a study of graft-versus-host responses after intestinal transplantation. Produced via immunoSEQ multiplex PCR; TCRdb's table is partial and in-frame only. The sample has some 13,000 clones, around four fifths seen once. The sample was PBMCs, taken after intestinal transplantation. The receptors stem from a human patient who received an intestinal transplant, so some T cells may come from the graft donor.

The rearrangement uses TRBV9 and TRBJ2-2; 7 nucleotides line up with TRBD1. Germline-derived CDR1 and CDR2 are SGDLS and YYNGEE. The trim removed 0 bases at V and 1 base at J, leaving 3 bases unmatched. The CDR3 has 16 amino acids. CDR3 DNA sequence: TGTGCCAGCAGCGTAGGGGCAGGGGGGAACACCGGGGAGCTGTTTTTT. It encodes CASSVGAGGNTGELFF.

The chain combines TRBV12-5 with TRBJ2-5; 9 nucleotides agree with TRBD2. CDR3 length equals 15 residues. With V trimmed by 1 base and J by 5 bases, 5 bases remained unmatched. Germline values: CDR1 LGHNT, CDR2 FRNRAP. This chain's CDR3 is CASGLGLAEGETQYF. In DNA, the CDR3 is TGTGCTAGTGGTTTGGGACTAGCGGAGGGGGAGACCCAGTACTTC.

This clone was detected only once. The chain employs TRBV27 and TRBJ2-7, with 7 bases that match TRBD2. The junction had 7 bases not matched to a gene; V was cut back by 8 bases and J by 3 bases. This CDR3 has 13 amino acids. Germline V gene sequence: CDR1 MNHEY, CDR2 SMNVEV (reference sequence). This chain's CDR3 is CASSRPSGYEQYF. The CDR3 DNA follows: TGTGCCAGCTCAAGGCCTAGCGGCTACGAGCAGTACTTC.

The chain is built from TRBV15 and TRBJ2-5; no clear D. Deletions cut 0 bases from V and 5 bases from J, with 13 bases between. The germline V gene encodes CDR1 LNHNV and CDR2 YYDKDF (reference sequence). The CDR3 runs 15 residues. The CDR3 protein is CATSREGSSRETQYF. CDR3 nucleotide sequence: TGTGCCACCAGCAGAGAGGGTAGCTCCCGGGAGACCCAGTACTTC.

The V gene is TRBV6-5, the J gene TRBJ1-2, with D uncertain. CDR3 length: 13 residues. Trimming removed 2 bases at V and 7 bases at J, with 11 bases between. CDR1 and CDR2 from the germline V gene are MNHEY and SVGAGI. The CDR3 coding sequence is TGTGCCAGCAGTTACGAGGGTCACCGTGGCTACACCTTC. This sequence encodes CASSYEGHRGYTF.

This clone was counted between two and nine times. The gene calls are TRBV30 and TRBJ2-7; 10 bases are shared with TRBD1. Trimming removed 1 base from V and 2 bases from J; junction bases left unmatched: 5. This CDR3 has 15 amino acids. Germline CDR1 and CDR2: GTSNPN and SVGIG (reference sequence). This CDR3 reads CAWSGTGTGAYEQYF. Written as DNA, the CDR3 is TGTGCCTGGAGTGGGACTGGGACAGGGGCCTACGAGCAGTACTTC.

The chain couples TRBV15 to TRBJ2-1, with 7 nucleotides matching TRBD2. Germline lookup yields CDR1 LNHNV and CDR2 YYDKDF (reference sequence). Trimming cost V 2 bases and J 8 bases; bases outside gene matches: 9. This CDR3 has 15 residues. Here the CDR3 DNA reads TGTGCCACCAGCAGACTCGGGAGGTCCGAGGATGAGCAGTTCTTC. It translates to CATSRLGRSEDEQFF.

This sequence joins TRBV9 and TRBJ1-6; TRBD1 matches 8 bases. The CDR3 totals 16 residues. CDR1 and CDR2 from the germline V gene are SGDLS and YYNGEE. V was clipped by 2 bases and J by 9 bases; unmatched bases: 10. The CDR3 spells CASSVGLGQGVSPLHF. The CDR3 bases are TGTGCCAGCAGCGTTGGGCTAGGACAGGGTGTTTCACCCCTCCACTTT.